This T cell receptor beta chain was found in a study of cytomegalovirus exposure and HLA in healthy donors. The CDR3 is 15 residues long. Germline CDR1 is SGDLS and CDR2 is YYNGEE. Trimming cost V 1 base and J 6 bases, with 17 bases left between them. This PCR relied on a set of 60 Vbeta primers and 13 Jbeta primers. The table came from immunoSEQ multiplex PCR; TCRdb's copy has only in-frame clones and leaves some out. The data contain under 200,000 clones, approximately 82% of them singletons. This clone showed up just a few times. Sequenced: PBMCs. The chain recombines TRBV9 with TRBJ2-7, with D possibly matching TRBD1 (6 bases). This TCR was recovered from a woman between 35 and 50 years old in good health and CMV-seropositive. The CDR3 DNA reads as TGTGCCAGCAGCGTAATTGGGGACACCCTCTCCGAGCAGTACTTC. Translation: CASSVIGDTLSEQYF.